The 11 T cell receptor beta chains given below trace back to one sample, sequenced in a study of CD8+CD57+ T cells in acquired aplastic anemia. TCR beta VDJ combinations and CDR3 sequences were profiled from genomic DNA. TCRdb independently ran MiXCR on the reads; one entry per CDR3 protein. The table lists roughly 200,000 distinct CDR3 sequences, roughly two thirds of them singletons. Patients who underwent sequencing had shown CD8+CD57+ cell expansion by flow cytometry. The sample was sorted CD4+, CD8+, or CD8+CD57+ T cells (not recorded which) from PBMCs. The receptors originated from a human donor with aplastic anemia.

The DNA of the CDR3 is TGCGCCAGCAGCTTGGGGGCGGCGGGGGGAGGTTACGAGCAGTACTTC. Amino acid sequence: CASSLGAAGGGYEQYF. The rearrangement links TRBV5-1 to TRBJ2-7; 8 positions match TRBD2. The CDR3 extends over 16 amino acids. Germline-derived CDR1 and CDR2 are SGHRS and YFSETQ. V shed 0 bases and J 4 bases; nucleotides not matched to a gene: 9.

The chain uses TRBV7-2 and TRBJ1-5; D is unclear. This CDR3 has 12 amino acids. The V gene lost 1 base and the J gene lost 15 bases, with 13 bases spanning the gap. Germline V gene lookup returns CDR1 SGHTA and CDR2 FQGNSA. DNA of the CDR3: TGTGCCAGCAGCTTAGTGTATAGGAAATCGCATTTT. This sequence encodes CASSLVYRKSHF.

A remark on this clonotype: Germline is not matched at one junction end, which may reflect a read error. The J gene is TRBJ2-1, the V gene TRBV5-1; the D gene is possibly TRBD2 (5 bases). This CDR3 has 16 amino acids. CDR1 is SGHRS and CDR2 is YFSETQ in the germline V gene. The CDR3 spells CASSPPGLEGYNEQFF. In DNA form, the CDR3 reads TGTGCCAGCAGCCCACCTGGACTTGAGGGTTACAATGAGCAGTTCTTC.

The V and J genes are TRBV20-1 and TRBJ2-7; the match to TRBD2 covers 13 bases. The CDR3 has 15 residues. J lost 4 bases, V lost 3 bases, and 6 bases had no gene match. Per the germline V gene, CDR1 is DFQATT and CDR2 is SNEGSKA (reference sequence). This chain's CDR3 is CSASYTSGGAYEQYF. The CDR3 DNA reads TGCAGTGCTAGTTACACTAGCGGGGGGGCTTACGAGCAGTACTTC.

This CDR3 is CASSVTSGSYNEQFF. The CDR3 DNA reads TGTGCCAGCAGCGTAACGAGCGGCTCCTACAATGAGCAGTTCTTC. The chain is built from TRBV9 and TRBJ2-1, with a possible D match to TRBD2 (5 bases). Germline V lookup: CDR1 SGDLS, CDR2 YYNGEE. The CDR3 is 15 residues long. The V gene lost 1 base and the J gene lost 0 bases, with 8 bases spanning the gap.

CDR3 sequence reads: CASSLFNDAGELFF. CDR3 sequence (DNA): TGTGCCAGCAGCTTGTTCAATGACGCCGGGGAGCTGTTTTTT. This rearrangement joins TRBV7-3 to TRBJ2-2; the D is unclear. CDR3 length equals 14 residues. Germline CDR1 SGHTA, CDR2 FQGTGA. The V gene lost 3 bases and the J gene lost 6 bases, with 11 bases spanning the gap.

The V call is TRBV7-9, the J call TRBJ2-3, with D possibly TRBD1 on 6 matching bases. Germline values: CDR1 SEHNR, CDR2 FQNEAQ (reference sequence). The CDR3 contains 14 residues. Trimming took off 5 bases at V and 5 bases at J, with 14 bases between the two ends. CDR3 residues: CASSPKGGGDTQYF. CDR3 nucleotides: TGTGCCAGCAGCCCTAAAGGGGGTGGAGATACGCAGTATTTT.

V gene TRBV12-3 or TRBV12-4 combines with J gene TRBJ1-1; 7 nucleotides agree with TRBD1. The CDR3 contains 16 residues. The V and J ends lost 5 bases and 14 bases, in that order; junction bases with no gene match: 23. The CDR3 here is CASSLNPTGTVVLLFF. The CDR3, as DNA: TGTGCCAGCAGTCTGAACCCTACCGGGACAGTAGTCCTCTTATTCTTT.

A word on this clonotype: A read error may produce the germline difference seen at one junction end. J is TRBJ2-5 and V is TRBV7-8; 9 bases line up with TRBD2. From germline, CDR1 is SGHVS and CDR2 FQNEAQ. The CDR3 totals 14 residues. As DNA, the CDR3 is TGTGCCAGCAGCCTAGCGGGATTGGGCGGGTCCCAGTACTTC. Translation gives CASSLAGLGGSQYF.

CDR3 sequence: CATSRDGGIRYF. The CDR3 bases are TGTGCCACCAGCAGAGACGGGGGGATTCGGTATTTT. The J gene is TRBJ2-3, the V gene TRBV15; 7 bases align to TRBD2. The CDR3 covers 12 residues. The J segment lost 14 bases and the V segment lost 0 bases, leaving 5 bases of the junction unmatched. The germline CDR1 and CDR2 sequences are LNHNV and YYDKDF (reference sequence).

This clonotype was seen repeatedly, ten times or more. The chain employs TRBV6-6 and TRBJ1-1, with 7 bases lining up with TRBD1. This CDR3 has 15 amino acids. Germline V gene lookup returns CDR1 MNHNY and CDR2 SVGAGI (reference sequence). V trimming: 5 bases; J trimming: 0 bases; junction bases outside the gene matches: 6. The CDR3 DNA follows: TGTGCCAGCAGTAAATGGGGACAGATGAACACTGAAGCTTTCTTT. The encoded protein is CASSKWGQMNTEAFF.